A selection of T cell receptor beta chains follows, all from one sample in a study of cytomegalovirus exposure and HLA in healthy donors. The table came from immunoSEQ multiplex PCR; TCRdb's copy has only in-frame clones and leaves some out. Of tens of thousands of clones listed, about 82% are singletons. The sample was PBMCs. The receptor set was obtained from a man younger than 40 in good health and CMV-seronegative. The CDR3 runs from the conserved cysteine through the conserved F or W. Fields, in order: clone size, D gene, V gene, J gene, CDR3 DNA, CDR3 protein. D genes are given only for firm matches. Only part of the rows carry a size: once, few, many, or a class if the clone is expanded.

NA	NA	TRBV2	TRBJ1-3	TGTGCCAGCGCCGTGAGCTCTGGAAACACCATATATTTT	CASAVSSGNTIYF
NA	NA	TRBV6-5	TRBJ2-7	TGTGCCAGCAGGACAGGTGGGGACGAGCAGTACTTC	CASRTGGDEQYF
NA	NA	TRBV11-3	TRBJ2-3	TGTGCCAGCAGCCTCCCCCCTTACACAGATACGCAGTATTTT	CASSLPPYTDTQYF
NA	TRBD1	TRBV7-3	TRBJ2-5	TGTGCCAGCAGCTTCGGGACAGGGCAAGAGACCCAGTACTTC	CASSFGTGQETQYF
few	TRBD2	TRBV7-3	TRBJ2-1	TGTGCCAGCAGCCACGCCGGGACTAGCGGGAGTAATGAGCAGTTCTTC	CASSHAGTSGSNEQFF
NA	NA	TRBV5-1	TRBJ2-2	TGCGCCAGCAGCTTGGGCGGATCCGGGGAGCTGTTTTTT	CASSLGGSGELFF
NA	TRBD2	TRBV9	TRBJ2-3	TGTGCCAGCAGCGCGAGTAGCGGGGCGCAGTATTTT	CASSASSGAQYF
NA	TRBD2	TRBV19	TRBJ2-3	TGTGCCAGTAGTATACTAGCGGCCACAGATACGCAGTATTTT	CASSILAATDTQYF
NA	TRBD1	TRBV7-9	TRBJ1-4	TGTGCCATCCCTTGGGGGCAGGGGGCAGGAAAACTGTTTTTT	CAIPWGQGAGKLFF
NA	TRBD1	TRBV9	TRBJ1-2	TGTGCCAGCAGCGTAGTGGGGACAGAAAGCCCCAATGGCTACACCTTC	CASSVVGTESPNGYTF
NA	TRBD2	TRBV27	TRBJ2-1	TGTGCCAGCAGTTTAGTGGGGGGGGCCTACAATGAGCAGTTCTTC	CASSLVGGAYNEQFF
NA	NA	TRBV5-8	TRBJ2-1	TGTGCCAGCAGCTCTGGGGCAGGACACAATGAGCAGTTCTTC	CASSSGAGHNEQFF
NA	NA	TRBV5-1	TRBJ2-3	TGCGCCAGCAGCCGGCAGGGTTATTCGGATACGCAGTATTTT	CASSRQGYSDTQYF
NA	TRBD2	TRBV4-1	TRBJ2-1	TGCGCCAGCAGCCAAGTGGTAGCGGGAGTGTCCTACAATGAGCAGTTCTTC	CASSQVVAGVSYNEQFF
NA	NA	TRBV4-1	TRBJ1-1	TGCGCCAGCAGCCAGGCCCTCGTGGCTTTCTTT	CASSQALVAFF
many	TRBD1	TRBV7-2	TRBJ1-5	TGTGCCAGCAGTTCGACAGGGCAAAATCAGCCCCAGCATTTT	CASSSTGQNQPQHF
NA	TRBD1	TRBV5-1	TRBJ1-1	TGCGCCAGCAGGATCAGACAGGGTCCAGCTGAAGCTTTCTTT	CASRIRQGPAEAFF
NA	TRBD1	TRBV5-1	TRBJ2-7	TGCGCCAGCAGCTTGGCCAAGGGACAGGAACTCGAGCAGTACTTC	CASSLAKGQELEQYF
NA	NA	TRBV28	TRBJ2-7	TGTGCCAGCAGTTTATTAAGGGACACCTACGAGCAGTACTTC	CASSLLRDTYEQYF
NA	TRBD1	TRBV28	TRBJ2-7	TGTGCCAGCAGTCCCCGACAGGGCTCCTACGAGCAGTACTTC	CASSPRQGSYEQYF
NA	TRBD1	TRBV4-2	TRBJ2-1	TGTGCCAGCAGCCAGTTTACAGGGGGGAATGAGCAGTTCTTC	CASSQFTGGNEQFF
NA	TRBD1	TRBV4-3	TRBJ2-1	TGCGCCAGCAGCCGAAGACAGGGGGCGGGGTACAATGAGCAGTTCTTC	CASSRRQGAGYNEQFF
NA	NA	TRBV27	TRBJ1-5	TGTGCCAGCAGTCCTCTTGACAGCCGTGGACAGCCCCAGCATTTT	CASSPLDSRGQPQHF
NA	TRBD1	TRBV28	TRBJ1-2	TGTGCCAGCAGTTTGAGGGACAGGGCCGACTATGGCTACACCTTC	CASSLRDRADYGYTF
NA	NA	TRBV11-1	TRBJ2-1	TGTGCCAGCAGCTTAGGGAGACACAATGAGCAGTTCTTC	CASSLGRHNEQFF
once	NA	TRBV30	TRBJ2-3	TGTGCCCAGAACAGATGGCCTAGCACAGATACGCAGTATTTT	CAQNRWPSTDTQYF
NA	TRBD1	TRBV11-2	TRBJ2-7	TGTGCCAGCAGCTTAGACAGGGGGCCCTACGAGCAGTACTTC	CASSLDRGPYEQYF
NA	TRBD1	TRBV5-8	TRBJ2-5	TGTGCCAGCAGCAGGGACAGGGGTCAAGAGACCCAGTACTTC	CASSRDRGQETQYF
NA	TRBD1	TRBV28	TRBJ2-2	TGTGCCAGCACCTCTCCCGGCAGGGGGTTCACCGGGGAGCTGTTTTTT	CASTSPGRGFTGELFF
NA	TRBD2	TRBV5-4	TRBJ2-3	TGTGCCAGCAACCCAGCGGGAGGGGGGGCAGATACGCAGTATTTT	CASNPAGGGADTQYF
NA	NA	TRBV5-1	TRBJ2-3	TGCGCCAGCAGCTACGGGGTTGTCGGCACAGATACGCAGTATTTT	CASSYGVVGTDTQYF
NA	TRBD2	TRBV5-1	TRBJ2-3	TGCGCCAGCAGCTCGTTCTCAGCGGGGGGAACAGATACGCAGTATTTT	CASSSFSAGGTDTQYF
NA	NA	TRBV9	TRBJ2-3	TGTGCCAGCAGCGTAGCTCCAAGCGGGAGCACAGATACGCAGTATTTT	CASSVAPSGSTDTQYF
few	NA	TRBV7-9	TRBJ2-2	TGTGCCAGCAGCCTGAACACCGGGGAGCTGTTTTTT	CASSLNTGELFF
NA	NA	TRBV14	TRBJ2-7	TGTGCCAGCAGCCACTGGGAGGTCGCAAGCTCCTACGAGCAGTACTTC	CASSHWEVASSYEQYF
NA	NA	TRBV4-3	TRBJ1-4	TGCGCCAGCAGCCCTGGTCCCCTTTCGAATTTGCGTGATGGACTGTTTTTT	CASSPGPLSNLRDGLFF
NA	TRBD1	TRBV19	TRBJ2-7	TGTGCCAGTGCTTACACGGGACAGGGCGCCTACGAGCAGTACTTC	CASAYTGQGAYEQYF
few	NA	TRBV11-1	TRBJ2-7	TGTGCCAGCAGCTTAGATAACAACCAGCAGTACTTC	CASSLDNNQQYF
NA	TRBD1	TRBV29-1	TRBJ2-3	TGCAGCGTTGAAGATCAGGGACAGAGCACAGATACGCAGTATTTT	CSVEDQGQSTDTQYF
NA	NA	TRBV15	TRBJ1-5	TGTGCCACCAGCAGAGATCTTAGCAATCAGCCCCAGCATTTT	CATSRDLSNQPQHF
NA	NA	TRBV18	TRBJ1-4	TGTGCCAGCTCACCGGGGCGGAATGAAAAACTGTTTTTT	CASSPGRNEKLFF
NA	TRBD1	TRBV7-3	TRBJ2-3	TGTGCCAGCAGCTTACTGGACAGGTCGGATCTGGATACGCAGTATTTT	CASSLLDRSDLDTQYF
NA	TRBD1	TRBV7-8	TRBJ1-2	TGTGCCAGCAGCGCCGGGACAGGGGCCGATTCAAACTATGGCTACACCTTC	CASSAGTGADSNYGYTF
few	TRBD2	TRBV6-4	TRBJ2-2	TGTGCCAGCAGTGCAGGACTAGCGGGAGATCACACCGGGGAGCTGTTTTTT	CASSAGLAGDHTGELFF
NA	TRBD2	TRBV5-1	TRBJ2-5	TGCGCCAGCAGCTTAGGCCTAGCGGGGACCCAGTACTTC	CASSLGLAGTQYF
NA	NA	TRBV11-3	TRBJ2-3	TGTGCCAGCAGCTTGGTTCCGGATGGGGGGACAGATACGCAGTATTTT	CASSLVPDGGTDTQYF
NA	NA	TRBV14	TRBJ2-2	TGTGCCAGCAGCCAAGATCTCCCCAGGGTGTTCACCGGGGAGCTGTTTTTT	CASSQDLPRVFTGELFF
NA	TRBD2	TRBV7-6	TRBJ2-1	TGTGCCAGCAGACTCGGGACTAGTCCAATAGAAGAGCAGTTCTTC	CASRLGTSPIEEQFF
NA	TRBD1	TRBV11-3	TRBJ1-1	TGTGCCAGCAGTTGGCAGGGGGACACTGAAGCTTTCTTT	CASSWQGDTEAFF
NA	NA	TRBV2	TRBJ1-3	TGTGCCAGCAGTGTACAGGTCTCTGGAAACACCATATATTTT	CASSVQVSGNTIYF
NA	TRBD1	TRBV7-2	TRBJ1-5	TGTGCCAGCAGCGTAGATATGCCGGGACAGGGCTCCCAGCCCCAGCATTTT	CASSVDMPGQGSQPQHF
few	NA	TRBV25-1	TRBJ1-2	TGTGCCAGCAGTGGACGGAGGCTCTATGGCTACACCTTC	CASSGRRLYGYTF
NA	NA	TRBV13	TRBJ2-4	TGTGCCAGCAGCTTACGGGGGGCCGGCAAAAACATTCAGTACTTC	CASSLRGAGKNIQYF
once	NA	TRBV6-6	TRBJ1-1	TGTGCCAGCAGGACCTTGCGGACTGAAGCTTTCTTT	CASRTLRTEAFF
NA	NA	TRBV7-2	TRBJ2-4	TGTGCCAGCAGCCCATCCGGGGAGTTGGGAAACATTCAGTACTTC	CASSPSGELGNIQYF
NA	TRBD1	TRBV5-1	TRBJ2-7	TGCGCCAGCAGCCCCTGGACAGGGGGCACCAGCTCCTACGAGCAGTACTTC	CASSPWTGGTSSYEQYF
few	TRBD1	TRBV6-1	TRBJ1-6	TGTGCCAGCAGTGAACCGGGGACAGGGTCTAATTCACCCCTCCACTTT	CASSEPGTGSNSPLHF
NA	NA	TRBV5-1	TRBJ2-1	TGCGCCAGCAGCTCTATTGTGACTCTACTCCACAATGAGCAGTTCTTC	CASSSIVTLLHNEQFF
NA	NA	TRBV5-1	TRBJ2-7	TGCGCCAGCAGCTTTGAGTTTGTGGAGCAGTACTTC	CASSFEFVEQYF